Listed below are T cell receptor beta chains from one sample, sequenced in a study of CD8+ T cells in alopecia areata. Profiling relied on immunoSEQ multiplex PCR, and the TCRdb table lists in-frame clones only, not all of them. The sample lists 200,000 to 250,000 clones; 64% were seen once. The source was CD4+ T cells sorted from blood, collected at week 4, from a patient treated with tofacitinib. The receptors were gathered from a human donor with alopecia areata. The CDR3 runs from the conserved cysteine through the conserved F or W. D genes are given only for firm matches. Clone size is given for some rows only: seen once, a few or many times, or a class if the clone is expanded.

. 13 . TRBJ2-7 TRBV2 CASRAYRSDEQYF TGTGCCAGCAGGGCCTATAGGAGCGACGAGCAGTACTTC
. 15 . TRBJ1-6 TRBV7-9 CASSPVGRLESPLHF TGTGCCAGCAGCCCGGTAGGCCGATTAGAATCACCCCTCCACTTT
few 14 . TRBJ2-3 TRBV29-1 CSDQRGQGGGTQYF TGCAGCGATCAACGCGGGCAGGGTGGAGGTACGCAGTATTTT
. 13 . TRBJ2-1 TRBV5-6 CASSSDRFNEQFF TGTGCCAGCAGCTCAGACAGATTCAATGAGCAGTTCTTC
. 16 TRBD1 TRBJ2-3 TRBV4-2 CASSKWDSSSTDTQYF TGTGCCAGCAGCAAATGGGACAGCTCTAGCACAGATACGCAGTATTTT
few 12 . TRBJ2-1 TRBV29-1 CSVEDPGSEQFF TGCAGCGTTGAAGATCCTGGAAGTGAGCAGTTCTTC
. 13 . TRBJ1-5 TRBV21-1 CASSKVGVQPQHF TGTGCCAGCAGCAAAGTTGGGGTTCAGCCCCAGCATTTT
few 16 . TRBJ2-5 TRBV9 CASSVGSRSGQETQYF TGTGCCAGCAGCGTAGGTTCCCGAAGCGGACAAGAGACCCAGTACTTC
. 13 TRBD1 TRBJ1-5 TRBV30 CAWSRQGDQPQHF TGTGCCTGGAGTAGACAGGGGGATCAGCCCCAGCATTTT
. 17 TRBD2 TRBJ2-1 TRBV9 CASSVEASGGAYNEQFF TGTGCCAGCAGCGTAGAGGCCAGCGGGGGGGCCTACAATGAGCAGTTCTTC
. 14 TRBD2 TRBJ2-7 TRBV7-2 CASSLGLAGYEQYF TGTGCCAGCAGCTTAGGACTAGCGGGTTACGAGCAGTACTTC
. 15 . TRBJ1-1 TRBV5-1 CASSLVSGSSTEAFF TGCGCCAGCAGCTTGGTTTCAGGGTCGAGCACTGAAGCTTTCTTT
once 14 . TRBJ1-1 TRBV2 CASSSQGRNTEAFF TGTGCCAGCAGCTCTCAGGGGCGGAACACTGAAGCTTTCTTT
. 15 . TRBJ2-2 TRBV5-1 CASSLETGTPGELFF TGCGCCAGCAGCTTGGAAACAGGAACACCGGGGGAGCTGTTTTTT
. 16 TRBD2 TRBJ2-3 TRBV5-5 CASSFGGGAGKDTQYF TGTGCCAGCAGCTTTGGCGGGGGGGCCGGAAAAGATACGCAGTATTTT
. 14 . TRBJ2-1 TRBV5-1 CASSLQGFGNTQFF TGCGCCAGCAGCTTACAGGGTTTTGGTAATACGCAGTTCTTC
few 15 . TRBJ1-2 TRBV9 CASSLGFQQYYGYTF TGTGCCAGCAGCTTAGGATTCCAACAGTACTATGGCTACACCTTC
many 14 . TRBJ2-7 TRBV7-2 CASSTLPGGYEQYF TGTGCCAGCAGCACATTACCTGGGGGTTACGAGCAGTACTTC
. 11 . TRBJ2-3 TRBV5-4 CASSAGDTQYF TGTGCCAGCAGCGCGGGGGATACGCAGTATTTT
few 16 . TRBJ2-1 TRBV27 CASSFLAGNGLRGAIF TGTGCCAGCAGTTTTTTAGCCGGGAATGGCCTCCGTGGGGCTATCTTC
once 17 . TRBJ2-7 TRBV27 CASSLIPGDVSPYEQYF TGTGCCAGCAGTTTAATTCCGGGAGACGTTTCTCCCTACGAGCAGTACTTC
. 15 . TRBJ2-2 TRBV5-1 CASSLEQGGTGELFF TGCGCCAGCAGCTTGGAACAGGGCGGCACCGGGGAGCTGTTTTTT
. 14 . TRBJ2-4 TRBV25-1 CASSASGAKNIQYF TGTGCCAGCAGTGCTTCGGGAGCCAAAAACATTCAGTACTTC
once 11 . TRBJ2-5 TRBV29-1 CSVLREETQYF TGCAGCGTCCTCAGGGAAGAGACCCAGTACTTC
. 14 TRBD1 TRBJ2-7 TRBV19 CASRDRGAHYEQYF TGTGCCAGTAGGGACAGGGGGGCCCACTACGAGCAGTACTTC
. 14 TRBD1 TRBJ1-5 TRBV2 CASSTGQGNQPQHF TGTGCCAGCAGTACGGGACAGGGAAATCAGCCCCAGCATTTT
. 15 . TRBJ1-4 TRBV4-1 CASSQDAGEGEKLFF TGCGCCAGCAGCCAAGATGCCGGGGAGGGTGAAAAACTGTTTTTT
. 17 TRBD2 TRBJ2-7 TRBV4-2 CASSQDVASGTTLGQYF TGTGCCAGCAGCCAAGACGTGGCTAGCGGGACTACGTTGGGGCAGTACTTC
. 12 . TRBJ2-4 TRBV6-1 CASSQPKNIQYF TGTGCCAGCAGCCAGCCCAAAAACATTCAGTACTTC
. 15 TRBD2 TRBJ2-7 TRBV7-2 CASSRNSGGDYEQYF TGTGCCAGCAGCCGAAACAGCGGGGGAGACTACGAGCAGTACTTC
few 14 . TRBJ2-7 TRBV29-1 CSVARTESSYEQYF TGCAGCGTTGCCAGGACAGAGAGCTCCTACGAGCAGTACTTC
few 17 TRBD2 TRBJ2-1 TRBV7-6 CASSPRLAGTLYNEQFF TGTGCCAGCAGCCCAAGACTAGCAGGGACGCTATACAATGAGCAGTTCTTC
few 16 . TRBJ2-1 TRBV7-9 CASSSGVSAGYNEQFF TGTGCCAGCAGCTCCGGGGTGAGCGCCGGATACAATGAGCAGTTCTTC
. 14 . TRBJ2-5 TRBV7-7 CASSLNLQGETQYF TGTGCTAGCAGCTTAAATCTTCAGGGGGAGACCCAGTACTTC
. 13 TRBD2 TRBJ2-3 TRBV29-1 CSVEDRGADTQYF TGCAGCGTTGAAGATCGGGGGGCAGATACGCAGTATTTT
. 15 TRBD2 TRBJ2-3 TRBV6-1 CASSLRLAGTDTQYF TGTGCCAGCAGTCTCCGACTAGCGGGGACAGATACGCAGTATTTT
once 15 TRBD1 TRBJ1-5 TRBV4-2 CASSHDRGDGQPQHF TGTGCCAGCAGCCACGACAGGGGAGACGGTCAGCCCCAGCATTTT
few 13 . TRBJ1-2 TRBV6-5 CASSPGVYYGYTF TGTGCCAGCAGCCCAGGGGTTTACTATGGCTACACCTTC